These 12 T cell receptor beta chains were sequenced from one sample in a study of blood T cell repertoires in COVID-19. Produced via immunoSEQ multiplex PCR; TCRdb's table is partial and in-frame only. The data show fewer than 80,000 clones, 88% seen once. Sequencing was carried out using peripheral blood. All receptors come from a human donor in a cohort sampled during active COVID-19.

The chain employs TRBV6-1 and TRBJ2-5; D uncertain. Germline V gives CDR1 MNHNS, CDR2 SASEGT. The CDR3 is 11 amino acids. Trimming pared 3 bases from V and 6 bases from J, leaving 5 bases between. Here the CDR3 reads CASSDLKTQYF. CDR3 DNA sequence: TGTGCCAGCAGTGATCTAAAGACCCAGTACTTC.

This rearrangement joins TRBV6-5 to TRBJ2-7, with D perhaps matching TRBD1 (6 bases). Germline V lookup: CDR1 MNHEY, CDR2 SVGAGI. V was clipped by 0 bases and J by 4 bases, with 16 bases between them. The CDR3 has 16 amino acids. The CDR3 DNA reads TGTGCCAGCAGTTACTCGAAAGTGGGGGCAGGGTACGAGCAGTACTTC. Translated, it gives CASSYSKVGAGYEQYF.

The CDR3 region has the DNA TGTGCCAGCAGTTACGGGACAGGGGTTGGGAATCAGCCCCAGCATTTT. This translates into CASSYGTGVGNQPQHF. The V and J genes are TRBV6-6 and TRBJ1-5; TRBD1 matches 10 bases. The CDR3 length is 16 residues. Germline V CDR1 and CDR2: MNHNY, SVGAGI (reference sequence). With V trimmed by 2 bases and J by 4 bases, 5 bases remained unmatched.

V and J are TRBV5-4 and TRBJ2-7; 10 nucleotides align to TRBD1. Germline trimming cut 4 bases from V and 3 bases from J; bases unmatched to any gene: 13. CDR1 and CDR2 from the germline V gene are SGHNT and YYREEE (reference sequence). CDR3 size: 17 residues. Here the CDR3 reads CASSAGQGFRVNYEQYF. In DNA, the CDR3 is TGTGCCAGCAGCGCGGGACAGGGGTTTCGAGTTAACTACGAGCAGTACTTC.

The rearrangement uses TRBV6-2 or TRBV6-3 and TRBJ2-2, with TRBD2 matching 9 bases. This CDR3 contains 15 residues. Looked up from germline, CDR1 is MNHEY and CDR2 is SVGEGT. The V segment lost 6 bases and the J segment 5 bases; nucleotides outside the gene matches: 7. Written as DNA, the CDR3 is TGTGCCAGCAGCCTAAGCCTAGCGGGGACCGGGGAGCTGTTTTTT. Protein: CASSLSLAGTGELFF.

This chain links TRBV27 with TRBJ2-2, with 10 bases aligning to TRBD1. CDR1 MNHEY and CDR2 SMNVEV come from the germline V gene (reference sequence). V was clipped by 6 bases and J by 3 bases; unmatched bases: 4. The CDR3 covers 15 residues. The CDR3 region has the DNA TGTGCCAGCAGCCCCGGGACAGGGGACACCGGGGAGCTGTTTTTT. Residues: CASSPGTGDTGELFF.

For this clone: At one end, the junction sequence differs from germline, possibly due to a read error. This chain joins TRBV10-2 and TRBJ2-7; a possible D gene is TRBD1 (6 bases). The CDR3 extends over 12 amino acids. CDR1 is WSHSY, CDR2 SAAADI, per germline. CDR3 sequence reads: CASSESTGQGLF. The CDR3 nucleotides are TGCGCCAGCAGTGAGTCGACGGGGCAGGGGCTCTTC.

The V call is TRBV6-2 or TRBV6-3, the J call TRBJ2-7; 9 nucleotides line up with TRBD1. The CDR3 totals 13 residues. Germline V lookup: CDR1 MNHEY, CDR2 SVGEGT. Trimming cost V 4 bases and J 5 bases; bases outside gene matches: 3. Here the CDR3 reads CASSSGTGNEQYF. The CDR3 region has the DNA TGTGCCAGCAGTTCCGGGACAGGGAACGAGCAGTACTTC.

This chain joins TRBV6-5 and TRBJ2-1, with TRBD2 matching 9 bases. Germline assignment: CDR1 MNHEY and CDR2 SVGAGI. The CDR3 runs to 15 residues. With V trimmed by 8 bases and J by 2 bases, 7 bases remained unmatched. CDR3 bases: TGTGCCAGCTTTTCGCGGGGGGGCGCCTACAATGAGCAGTTCTTC. Protein sequence: CASFSRGGAYNEQFF.

The chain has TRBV19 and TRBJ2-3; tentative D call: TRBD1 (6 bases). Germline assignment: CDR1 LNHDA and CDR2 SQIVND (reference sequence). V shed 5 bases and J shed 7 bases, with 16 bases lying between them. The CDR3 has 14 amino acids. CDR3 in amino acids: CASSRQVEGNTQYF. CDR3 DNA: TGTGCCAGTAGTCGACAGGTCGAAGGGAATACGCAGTATTTT.

The J gene is TRBJ2-1, the V gene TRBV18; D might be TRBD2 (6 bases). Germline lookup yields CDR1 KGHSH and CDR2 LQKENI. The CDR3 sequence is 14 residues long. V was cut by 0 bases and J by 6 bases, with 9 bases left in between. The CDR3 nucleotides are TGTGCCAGCTCACCACCGGAGGGGATCAATGAGCAGTTCTTC. Amino acid sequence: CASSPPEGINEQFF.

This clone was picked up a small number of times. The CDR3: CASSESSGDYNEQFF. In nucleotides, the CDR3 is TGTGCCAGCAGTGAATCTAGCGGAGATTACAATGAGCAGTTCTTC. The chain joins TRBV2 to TRBJ2-1; 7 bases map to TRBD2. The CDR3 extends over 15 amino acids. The germline V gene has CDR1 SNHLY and CDR2 FYNNEI. J lost 4 bases, V lost 2 bases, and 5 bases had no gene match.